This T cell receptor (beta chain) was obtained from a study of shared clonotypes between healthy human individuals. Study background: CD4 naive cells filled three plates per donor, CD4 memory three, CD8 naive two and CD8 memory one. The study's findings and limits: Generally, naive subsets (rather than memory subsets) showed larger estimated richness.

Trimming took 1 base from V and 7 from J; bases not matched to a gene: 5. The CDR3 runs 15 residues. Germline V gives CDR1 LNHDA, CDR2 SQIVND (reference sequence). To note about this clone: What it binds is not known.

Only in-frame clones appear in the TCRdb table, and some are missing; sequencing was by immunoSEQ multiplex PCR. The sample contains 2 million to 2.5 million clones, nearly 97% of which appear only once. The rearrangement uses TRBV19 and TRBJ2-1; 9 nucleotides align to TRBD2. The clonotype comes from a young man in good health. Source material: naive CD4+ T cells sorted from blood. The subset here: CD45RA+ positively selected. The CDR3 protein is CASSIGTSGFNEQFF. In DNA form, the CDR3 reads TGTGCCAGTAGTATAGGAACTAGCGGGTTTAATGAGCAGTTCTTC.